The source of this T cell receptor (beta chain) is a study of blood T cell repertoires in COVID-19. Study background: Donors in the United States, Italy and Spain gave samples during acute or convalescent COVID-19. T cells, B-cell-depleted T cells, or PBMCs supplied cDNA or gDNA.

Profiled with immunoSEQ multiplex PCR; TCRdb holds only in-frame clones, not every one. The sample has about 400,000 clones, 88% seen once. V shed 4 bases, J shed 2 bases, and the junction held 3 bases outside the gene matches. The CDR3 totals 15 residues. The V gene's germline CDR1 is LGHDT and CDR2 YNNKEL (reference sequence). Those enrolled, adults aged 18 to 89 years, came from some 25 US areas. Self-reported history from a screening survey and questionnaire set each donor's cohort. The chain couples TRBV3-1 (or the pseudogene TRBV3-2) to TRBJ1-4, with 8 bases lining up with TRBD1. The TCR was taken from a woman in her 40s with acute COVID-19. Sequences were obtained from PBMCs or T cells enriched from blood (not recorded which). The CDR3 protein is CASSPNRGTNEKLFF. The DNA for the CDR3 is TGTGCCAGCAGCCCTAACAGGGGGACTAATGAAAAACTGTTTTTT.